At least ten counts were recorded for the clone carrying this T cell receptor (beta chain). This sample stems from a study of T-cell memory formation after mild COVID-19. In TCRdb, the 5' RACE reads were re-called with MiXCR into one record per CDR3 protein. The sample includes some 70,000 distinct CDR3 sequences, 16% of them seen just once. CDR1 is SGHTA, CDR2 FQGNSA, per germline. V lost 5 bases and J 1 base, leaving 11 bases between the germline ends. This CDR3 comprises 14 residues. The sample taken for sequencing was PBMCs or a T cell subset sorted from them (not recorded which). This rearrangement joins TRBV7-2 to TRBJ2-5; D gene uncertain. The TCR originated in an adult woman who had mild COVID-19 (a few samples of this study predate the infection). Cell type and time point are not known. The CDR3 reads CASSPEGAQETQYF. Here the CDR3 DNA reads TGTGCCAGCAGCCCCGAAGGCGCCCAAGAGACCCAGTACTTC. The full variable domain, in which reference TRBV7-2 and TRBJ2-5 provide the parts outside the CDR3, is GAGVSQSPSNKVTEKGKDVELRCDPISGHTALYWYRQSLGQGLEFLIYFQGNSAPDKSGLPSDRFSAERTGGSVSTLTIQRTQQEDSAVYLCASSPEGAQETQYFGPGTRLLVL.